This TCR beta chain is from a study of OX40 agonist ivuxolimab in advanced cancers. Assay used: immunoSEQ multiplex PCR; TCRdb lists only in-frame clones, some missing. The table includes some 62,000 clones, around 90% detected once. Notes on the study in general: On average, CD8+ T cells had more expanded clones than CD4+. Among the lowest peripheral clonal expansion occurred in 0.1-3.0 mg/kg partial responders.

The CDR3 spans 13 residues. V shed 7 bases and J shed 3 bases, with 13 bases lying between them. CDR1 is MDHEN, CDR2 SYDVKM, per germline. In regard to this clone: The antigen remains undetermined.

This chain uses TRBV28 with TRBJ2-7, with D uncertain. This receptor was taken from an adult with an advanced solid tumor such as melanoma, head and neck, liver or kidney cancer. The material was CD4+ or CD8+ T cells sorted from blood, obtained in a trial of the OX40 agonist ivuxolimab. CDR3 nucleotides: TGTGCCAGCAAGGTCCCAGAGAACTACGAGCAGTACTTC. This encodes CASKVPENYEQYF.